The T cell receptor (beta chain) under discussion was sequenced for a study of neurological immune-mediated disorders. This clonotype was seen at least ten times. What it recognizes is unknown. Volunteers at a blood bank in Maryland, USA, were the healthy controls. There are 14 residues in the CDR3. CDR1 is WSHSY, CDR2 SAAADI, per germline. The ends were cut back, 2 bases at V and 7 bases at J, with 9 bases in the middle. Study-wide findings and caveats: Private repertoires in all groups were suggested, as expanded clones shared no CDR3 amino acid sequences across subjects.

TCRdb re-called the 5' RACE reads with MiXCR, one entry per CDR3 protein. The sample has roughly 36,000 distinct CDR3 sequences, 6.5% to 8.5% seen once. The specimen sequenced was CD4+ T cells from blood. This receptor was obtained from a man aged 50 to 59 in good health. The V call is TRBV10-2, the J call TRBJ1-6; D gene ambiguous. CDR3 loop: CASSENSLNSPLHF. CDR3 bases: TGCGCCAGCAGTGAGAACAGCCTGAATTCACCCCTCCACTTT.